One sample yielded the 32 T cell receptor beta chains listed below, sequenced in a study of shared clonotypes between healthy human individuals (dated by TCRdb to 2020 to 2021). CD8 naive samples were obtained by positive selection for CCR7 among CD45RO-negative cells, yielding a CD45RA+CCR7+ population from which TemRA cells were excluded. Receptor amplification or capture employed the immunoSEQ multiplex PCR assay. As stored in TCRdb, this immuneACCESS dataset retains in-frame rearrangements with V and J assigned. A fraction of the clones does not appear; measured against another copy, unresolved V genes explain less than half of the discrepancy, and the remainder lacks a known reason. A total of about 2 million clones appear in this sample, less than 95% of them only once. Of the sample, under 1.5% falls within the top ten clones. The sample was naive CD8+ T cells sorted from blood. This sample's cell subset or site label indicates: CD45RA+CCR7+. All receptors derive from a man aged 18-30 years in good health.

J is TRBJ1-5 and V is TRBV5-5, with D unresolved. This CDR3 region has 15 residues. Deletions cut 2 bases from V and 0 bases from J, with 9 bases between. The germline V gene has CDR1 SGHKS and CDR2 YYEKEE (reference sequence). CDR3 coding DNA: TGTGCCAGCAGCTTTTCGAGGCATAGCAATCAGCCCCAGCATTTT. Amino acids: CASSFSRHSNQPQHF.

The chain employs TRBV4-1 and TRBJ2-5; D remains unclear. Germline V gives CDR1 MGHRA, CDR2 YSYEKL. Between the trimmed V and J ends, which lost 5 bases and 1 base, there was a span of 8 bases. This CDR3 region has 13 residues. In DNA form, the CDR3 reads TGCGCCAGCAGCTCCAGGATCCAAGAGACCCAGTACTTC. This codes for CASSSRIQETQYF.

The chain is built from TRBV27 and TRBJ2-7, with unresolved D. V was trimmed by 4 bases and J by 2 bases, leaving 18 bases between them. This CDR3 spans 16 amino acids. The V gene's germline CDR1 is MNHEY and CDR2 SMNVEV (reference sequence). Here the CDR3 reads CASSWWPPGSTYEQYF. The CDR3 coding sequence is TGTGCCAGCAGTTGGTGGCCCCCCGGCAGCACCTACGAGCAGTACTTC.

This chain links TRBV6-1 with TRBJ2-7; 7 nucleotides agree with TRBD2. J lost 4 bases, V lost 0 bases, and 6 bases had no gene match. The CDR3 is 15 amino acids. Germline V CDR1 and CDR2: MNHNS, SASEGT. The CDR3 DNA reads as TGTGCCAGCAGTGAAGCGCGGCTAGCGGAATACGAGCAGTACTTC. This codes for CASSEARLAEYEQYF.

The V call is TRBV28, the J call TRBJ2-1; TRBD2 agrees at 8 bases. The CDR3 extends over 16 amino acids. After removal of 4 bases from V and 2 bases from J, the junction contained 7 bases not matched to a gene. CDR1 and CDR2 (germline): MDHEN, SYDVKM. CDR3 protein: CASSSAAGGAYNEQFF. In DNA form, the CDR3 reads TGTGCCAGCAGTTCCGCCGCGGGGGGTGCCTACAATGAGCAGTTCTTC.

V is TRBV13 and J is TRBJ2-3, with D perhaps TRBD2 (6 bases). The CDR3 consists of 15 residues. The germline V and J ends were trimmed by 4 bases and 4 bases, with 15 bases remaining between them. Per germline, CDR1 PRHDT and CDR2 FYEKMQ (reference sequence). The CDR3 loop is CASSSPGEFADTQYF. The CDR3 coding sequence is TGTGCCAGCAGCTCCCCGGGGGAGTTTGCAGATACGCAGTATTTT.

V gene TRBV7-9 combines with J gene TRBJ2-2; D is unclear. The V end lost 5 bases, the J end lost 0 bases, and 7 bases lay between the germline ends. The CDR3 sequence is 14 residues long. CDR1 is SEHNR, CDR2 FQNEAQ, per germline (reference sequence). The chain's CDR3 is CASSPPPNTGELFF. The CDR3 nucleotides are TGTGCCAGCAGCCCCCCACCGAACACCGGGGAGCTGTTTTTT. The full variable domain, completed using reference TRBV7-9 and TRBJ2-2, is DTGVSQNPRHKITKRGQNVTFRCDPISEHNRLYWYRQTLGQGPEFLTYFQNEAQLEKSRLLSDRFSAERPKGSFSTLEIQRTEQGDSAMYLCASSPPPNTGELFFGEGSRLTVL.

The chain recombines TRBV6-5 with TRBJ2-1; 8 bases fit TRBD2. This CDR3 is 14 amino acids long. J lost 3 bases, V lost 7 bases, and 5 bases had no gene match. Per germline, CDR1 MNHEY and CDR2 SVGAGI. DNA for the CDR3: TGTGCCAGCAATTTCCGGGAGGGCTACAATGAGCAGTTCTTC. This sequence encodes CASNFREGYNEQFF.

The V and J genes are TRBV6-6 and TRBJ1-6; D remains ambiguous. V lost 7 bases and J 3 bases, leaving 13 bases between the germline ends. Germline CDR1 MNHNY, CDR2 SVGAGI (reference sequence). The CDR3 has 15 amino acids. CDR3 protein: CASTPDPYYNSPLHF. CDR3 bases: TGTGCCAGCACGCCGGACCCATACTATAATTCACCCCTCCACTTT.

This chain connects TRBV30 to TRBJ2-5; either TRBD1 or TRBD2 may fit D (5 bases each). The CDR3 runs 11 residues. In germline, CDR1 is GTSNPN, CDR2 SVGIG (reference sequence). V was shortened by 6 bases and J by 5 bases, with 10 bases between the two germline ends. The DNA for the CDR3 is TGTGCCTGCTGGGACCGGGAGACCCAGTACTTC. It translates to CACWDRETQYF.

The chain employs TRBV5-6 and TRBJ2-1; weak D call: TRBD1 (5 bases). This CDR3 region has 12 residues. Trimming removed 3 bases from V and 10 bases from J, with 11 bases in between. Germline CDR1 is SGHDT and CDR2 is YYEEEE. CDR3 sequence (DNA): TGTGCCAGCAGCTCCACAGGTGCCGAGCAGTTCTTC. Its protein product is CASSSTGAEQFF.

The CDR3 coding sequence is TGTGCCAGCAGCGTCCATCCCGCGGCAGGAATCGGGGCAGTTAAGGGAAACACCATATATTTT. Amino acid sequence: CASSVHPAAGIGAVKGNTIYF. J is TRBJ1-3 and V is TRBV9, with D possibly matching TRBD1 (5 bases). CDR3 length: 21 amino acids. The germline V gene has CDR1 SGDLS and CDR2 YYNGEE. Trimming took 2 bases from V and 4 from J, leaving 31 bases between them. The variable domain in full, with the rest retrieved from reference TRBV9 and TRBJ1-3, is DSGVTQTPKHLITATGQRVTLRCSPRSGDLSVYWYQQSLDQGLQFLIQYYNGEERAKGNILERFSAQQFPDLHSELNLSSLELGDSALYFCASSVHPAAGIGAVKGNTIYFGEGSWLTVV.

The rearrangement links TRBV27 to TRBJ1-6; D remains unclear. Trimming took 2 bases from V and 0 from J, leaving 5 bases between them. The CDR3 runs 15 residues. Germline CDR1 reads MNHEY; CDR2 reads SMNVEV (reference sequence). The CDR3 loop reads CASSLHSSYNSPLHF. The CDR3 DNA reads as TGTGCCAGCAGTTTACACAGCTCCTATAATTCACCCCTCCACTTT.

The chain recombines TRBV5-1 with TRBJ2-3; the match to TRBD2 covers 14 bases. The ends lost 4 bases at V and 3 bases at J; junction bases unmatched: 7. Germline V CDR1 and CDR2: SGHRS, YFSETQ. This CDR3 is built from 17 residues. The CDR3 DNA sequence: TGCGCCAGCAGCGATGGGACTAGCGGGAGTCTGACAGATACGCAGTATTTT. Its translation is CASSDGTSGSLTDTQYF.

J is TRBJ2-1 and V is TRBV13; 7 bases fit TRBD1. J gave up 5 bases and V 4 bases, and 8 bases lay outside the gene matches. From germline, CDR1 is PRHDT and CDR2 FYEKMQ (reference sequence). The CDR3 consists of 15 residues. The CDR3 coding sequence is TGTGCCAGCAGCTCGTTCCCGGGACAGAACAATGAGCAGTTCTTC. It codes for CASSSFPGQNNEQFF.

This chain links TRBV2 with TRBJ2-3, with D maybe TRBD1 (6 bases). From germline, CDR1 is SNHLY and CDR2 FYNNEI. The V gene lost 7 bases and the J gene lost 13 bases, with 18 bases spanning the gap. The CDR3 runs to 12 residues. In nucleotides, the CDR3 is TGTGCCAGCATCGTGACAGGCCCGACCGAGTATTTT. Translated, it gives CASIVTGPTEYF.

This clone has a handful of counts. The chain uses TRBV4-1 and TRBJ1-6; 7 bases map to TRBD1. The V segment lost 4 bases and the J segment 13 bases; nucleotides outside the gene matches: 10. The CDR3 is 14 amino acids. Germline assignment: CDR1 MGHRA and CDR2 YSYEKL. DNA for the CDR3: TGCGCCAGCAGCCCAGGGGACAGTAGTATGCCCCTCCACTTT. It encodes CASSPGDSSMPLHF.

With respect to this clone: The identical CDR3 is also encoded by other nucleotide sequences in the sample. The rearrangement joins TRBV6-5 to TRBJ1-2; TRBD1 might be the D (6 bases). Germline CDR1 MNHEY, CDR2 SVGAGI. The CDR3 has 11 amino acids. Trimming took off 6 bases at V and 7 bases at J, with 9 bases between the two ends. For the CDR3, the DNA is TGTGCCAGCAGCCCGGGGGCTGGCTACACCTTC. It yields the protein CASSPGAGYTF.

The chain carries TRBV10-3 and TRBJ2-7, with 9 bases matching TRBD2. Germline V gene data show CDR1 as ENHRY and CDR2 as SYGVKD. The CDR3 runs to 15 residues. With V trimmed by 1 base and J by 6 bases, 7 bases remained unmatched. CDR3 in DNA: TGTGCCATCAGTGAGTTAATTAGCGGGAGCGGCGAGCAGTACTTC. Translating gives CAISELISGSGEQYF.

About this clone: A read error may account for a junction end that differs from germline. V is TRBV7-7 and J is TRBJ2-5; D uncertain. The germline CDR1 and CDR2 sequences are SSHAT and FNYEAQ (reference sequence). The CDR3 has 13 residues. For the CDR3, the DNA is TGTGCTAGCAGCTTAGTAGGTTCGGAGACCCAGTACTTC. Translation: CASSLVGSETQYF. Full variable domain (outside the CDR3, taken from reference TRBV7-7 and TRBJ2-5): GAGVSQSPRYKVTKRGQDVTLRCDPISSHATLYWYQQALGQGPEFLTYFNYEAQPDKSGLPSDRFSAERPEGSISTLTIQRTEQRDSAMYRCASSLVGSETQYFGPGTRLLVL.

V and J are TRBV30 and TRBJ2-1; D possibly corresponds to TRBD2 (5 bases). V lost 1 base, J lost 9 bases, and 10 bases lay in between. CDR1 and CDR2 (germline): GTSNPN, SVGIG (reference sequence). This CDR3 has 12 amino acids. CDR3 in DNA: TGTGCCTGGAGTGGGCCCGGAGGTGAGCAGTTCTTC. Its translation is CAWSGPGGEQFF.

The CDR3 nucleotides are TGTGCCAGCAGCGGGACAGGGGGCGGAGACGAGCAGTACTTC. Its translation is CASSGTGGGDEQYF. The chain employs TRBV5-4 and TRBJ2-7; 12 nucleotides line up with TRBD1. Germline CDR1 reads SGHNT; CDR2 reads YYREEE (reference sequence). V gave up 4 bases and J gave up 5 bases; unmatched junction bases: 4. The CDR3 length is 14 residues.

The chain combines TRBV28 with TRBJ1-5; no reliable D call. Germline lookup yields CDR1 MDHEN and CDR2 SYDVKM. The V end was cut by 3 bases, the J end by 3 bases, with 9 bases between. This CDR3 contains 14 residues. The CDR3 region is CASSFEGFNQPQHF. The CDR3 DNA is TGTGCCAGCAGTTTCGAGGGCTTCAATCAGCCCCAGCATTTT.

This CDR3 is CASTRIQTGPPYEQYF. CDR3 nucleotides: TGTGCCAGCACCCGAATCCAGACAGGGCCCCCCTACGAGCAGTACTTC. The chain couples TRBV25-1 to TRBJ2-7; TRBD1 aligns across 7 bases. The germline V gene has CDR1 MGHDK and CDR2 SYGVNS. V shed 7 bases, J shed 2 bases, and the junction held 14 bases outside the gene matches. The CDR3 spans 16 residues.

The chain links TRBV28 to TRBJ2-7; possible D gene TRBD2, 7 bases. Germline CDR1 is MDHEN and CDR2 is SYDVKM. The CDR3 consists of 13 residues. V lost 7 bases and J lost 7, with 17 bases in between. CDR3 nucleotides: TGTGCCAGCACCCTCCGGGGGGCGGATGAGCAGTACTTC. This sequence encodes CASTLRGADEQYF.

The rearrangement joins TRBV12-5 to TRBJ2-1; TRBD2 aligns across 8 bases. Germline CDR1 is LGHNT and CDR2 is FRNRAP. The length of the CDR3 is 16 residues. Trimming at V came to 4 bases and at J to 7 bases, leaving 12 bases not matched to a gene. CDR3: CASGSREGGPGNEQFF. The CDR3 DNA is TGTGCTAGTGGTTCCCGGGAGGGAGGGCCGGGGAATGAGCAGTTCTTC.

This clone was counted once. V usage is TRBV27 and J usage is TRBJ2-7; D might be TRBD1 (6 bases). With 6 bases removed from V and 4 bases from J, the gap between germline ends came to 13 bases. The germline V gene encodes CDR1 MNHEY and CDR2 SMNVEV (reference sequence). This CDR3 spans 13 amino acids. The CDR3 DNA reads as TGTGCCAGCAGCTCCGGGACACTATACGAGCAGTACTTC. Amino acids: CASSSGTLYEQYF.

V usage is TRBV30 and J usage is TRBJ1-5; maybe TRBD1 (5 bases). V lost 2 bases, J lost 2 bases, and 10 bases lay in between. Germline values: CDR1 GTSNPN, CDR2 SVGIG (reference sequence). CDR3 length: 14 residues. The CDR3 DNA is TGTGCCTGGAGTCCAGGGACGGGCAATCAGCCCCAGCATTTT. Protein: CAWSPGTGNQPQHF.

The rearrangement links TRBV29-1 to TRBJ2-7; the match to TRBD2 covers 9 bases. Looked up from germline, CDR1 is SQVTM and CDR2 is ANQGSEA. The V gene end was trimmed by 4 bases and the J gene end by 2 bases; junction bases not matched to a gene: 9. This CDR3 region has 15 residues. CDR3 region: CSVGLAGVVPYEQYF. The CDR3 DNA reads as TGCAGCGTTGGTTTAGCGGGAGTTGTTCCCTACGAGCAGTACTTC.

Of note for this clone: Distinct nucleotide sequences in the sample also encode this CDR3. The CDR3 is CASSSRDYPYEQYF. The CDR3 DNA reads as TGTGCCAGCAGCTCCCGGGACTATCCCTACGAGCAGTACTTC. The chain is built from TRBV7-9 and TRBJ2-7; 7 nucleotides agree with TRBD2. The CDR3 is 14 residues long. J was trimmed by 2 bases and V by 4 bases; bases with no gene match: 5. From germline, CDR1 is SEHNR and CDR2 FQNEAQ (reference sequence).

The rearrangement uses TRBV4-1 and TRBJ1-1, with 7 bases matching TRBD1. CDR3 length equals 13 residues. Germline V gene sequence: CDR1 MGHRA, CDR2 YSYEKL. The ends lost 0 bases at V and 13 bases at J; junction bases unmatched: 8. CDR3: CASSQDGDSLSFF. DNA of the CDR3: TGCGCCAGCAGCCAAGACGGGGACAGTTTGAGTTTCTTT.

J is TRBJ1-4 and V is TRBV9; 9 bases are a match to TRBD1. Germline-derived CDR1 and CDR2 are SGDLS and YYNGEE. The CDR3 contains 15 residues. V trimming: 3 bases; J trimming: 5 bases; junction bases outside the gene matches: 5. The CDR3 DNA reads as TGTGCCAGCAGCGCCCCCGGGACAGGGAATGAAAAACTGTTTTTT. This codes for CASSAPGTGNEKLFF.